The following is a T cell receptor beta chain sequence with its context. Random hexamers were used to reverse transcribe the RNA input (about 0.45 to 1 ug). TCRdb re-called the immunoSEQ multiplex PCR reads through MiXCR, storing one row per CDR3 protein. The data contain approximately 190,000 distinct CDR3 sequences, approximately 96% of them singletons. This specimen comes from a study of CD8 T cells in Susac syndrome. The wider study: Patients with Susac syndrome who were sequenced included more than 5 with active disease and eight in remission.

The CDR3 has 11 amino acids. The germline gives CDR1 SQVTM, CDR2 ANQGSEA. V was shortened by 4 bases and J by 5 bases, with 8 bases between the two germline ends. What was sequenced was CD4+ T cells from PBMCs. The genes are TRBV29-1 and TRBJ2-5; possibly TRBD1 for D (5 bases). The receptor comes from a human donor with Susac syndrome. The CDR3 DNA is TGCAGCGTTGGTGGGGCCGAGACCCAGTACTTC. This translates into CSVGGAETQYF.